The 9 T cell receptor beta chains listed next were all sequenced from one sample in a study of T cells after yellow fever vaccination. TCRdb reanalysed the 5' RACE reads using MiXCR and keeps one entry per CDR3 protein. The sample contains roughly 340,000 distinct CDR3 sequences, around 4.1% of which appear only once. The specimen was PBMCs, collected 5 days after the yellow fever booster vaccination. These receptors were collected from a man aged 18 to 29 who received the YFV17D yellow fever vaccine.

In its sample, this clonotype was seen a few times. The rearrangement uses TRBV28 and TRBJ1-1; 7 bases are shared with TRBD1. CDR3 length equals 12 residues. CDR1 MDHEN and CDR2 SYDVKM come from the germline V gene. The ends lost 2 bases at V and 11 bases at J; junction bases unmatched: 5. CDR3 sequence reads: CASSLEGAEAFF. Written as DNA, the CDR3 is TGTGCCAGCAGTTTAGAGGGGGCGGAGGCTTTCTTT.

V and J are TRBV13 and TRBJ2-6; 8 bases match TRBD2. The germline V gene has CDR1 PRHDT and CDR2 FYEKMQ (reference sequence). V trimming: 2 bases; J trimming: 0 bases; junction bases outside the gene matches: 3. CDR3 length: 17 residues. The CDR3 region is CASSLISGASGANVLTF. CDR3 nucleotide sequence: TGTGCCAGCAGCTTAATTAGCGGGGCCTCTGGGGCCAACGTCCTGACTTTC.

This clonotype has at least ten counts. V usage is TRBV20-1 and J usage is TRBJ1-1; 9 bases line up with TRBD1. The CDR3 contains 15 residues. Losses at the gene ends were 1 base for V and 6 bases for J; bases not matched to a gene: 9. Germline CDR1 DFQATT, CDR2 SNEGSKA (reference sequence). CDR3 nucleotides: TGCAGTGCTAGAGCTTACAGGGGGCATTTGGCTGAAGCTTTCTTT. Translation gives CSARAYRGHLAEAFF.

This clonotype was seen ten or more times. The rearrangement uses TRBV6-6 and TRBJ1-3; a weak D match, TRBD1 (5 bases). Germline loops: CDR1 MNHNY, CDR2 SVGAGI (reference sequence). Trimming pared 6 bases from V and 4 bases from J, leaving 13 bases between. The CDR3 is 14 amino acids. CDR3 nucleotides: TGTGCCAGCAGCCCCAGGGTTTCAGGAAACACCATATATTTT. Translation: CASSPRVSGNTIYF.

This clonotype was observed many times. The V call is TRBV5-1, the J call TRBJ1-4; the match to TRBD1 covers 7 bases. V shed 3 bases and J 2 bases; nucleotides not matched to a gene: 1. The CDR3 contains 14 residues. Germline CDR1 and CDR2: SGHRS and YFSETQ. In nucleotides, the CDR3 is TGCGCCAGCAGCTGGGACAGTACTAATGAAAAACTGTTTTTT. Protein: CASSWDSTNEKLFF.

The table lists this clonotype with a few counts. V usage is TRBV10-3 and J usage is TRBJ1-2, with D perhaps matching TRBD1 (6 bases). V lost 7 bases, J lost 4 bases, and 19 bases lay in between. The CDR3 runs 15 residues. The V gene's germline CDR1 is ENHRY and CDR2 SYGVKD. CDR3 sequence reads: CAIKEYGEGVYGYTF. CDR3 nucleotides: TGTGCCATCAAGGAGTACGGAGAGGGGGTCTATGGCTACACCTTC.

This chain uses TRBV7-2 with TRBJ2-7; D possibly corresponds to TRBD2 (5 bases). V was clipped by 1 base and J by 2 bases, with 18 bases between them. Germline values: CDR1 SGHTA, CDR2 FQGNSA. The CDR3 contains 17 residues. CDR3 sequence: CASSLVVATSITYEQYF. The CDR3 DNA reads TGTGCCAGCAGCTTAGTAGTAGCGACAAGTATCACCTACGAGCAGTACTTC. Drawing the rest from reference TRBV7-2 and TRBJ2-7, the complete variable domain is GAGVSQSPSNKVTEKGKDVELRCDPISGHTALYWYRQSLGQGLEFLIYFQGNSAPDKSGLPSDRFSAERTGGSVSTLTIQRTQQEDSAVYLCASSLVVATSITYEQYFGPGTRLTVT.

This clonotype has more than one count but fewer than ten. V and J are TRBV6-5 and TRBJ1-5; unclear D gene. Germline assignment: CDR1 MNHEY and CDR2 SVGAGI. The CDR3 is 12 amino acids. Trimming removed 7 bases at V and 3 bases at J, with 7 bases between. The CDR3 here is CASTHDNQPQHF. CDR3 DNA: TGTGCCAGCACCCACGACAATCAGCCCCAGCATTTT.

The V and J genes are TRBV4-3 and TRBJ2-3; TRBD2 aligns across 9 bases. The CDR3 loop spans 17 amino acids. Germline values: CDR1 LGHNA, CDR2 YSLEER. With V trimmed by 0 bases and J by 0 bases, 4 bases remained unmatched. The CDR3 DNA follows: TGCGCCAGCAGCCAAGATGCTAGCGGGATTAGCACAGATACGCAGTATTTT. Translated: CASSQDASGISTDTQYF.